Listed below are T cell receptor beta chains from one sample, sequenced in a study of blood T cell repertoires in COVID-19. Clones were sequenced by immunoSEQ multiplex PCR, and TCRdb holds only the in-frame ones, with some missing. Here the sample spans 98,000 or so clones, over 65% being singletons. Sequencing was performed on peripheral blood. The origin of the receptors is a man between 60 and 75 years old with acute or convalescent COVID-19. Both conserved end residues are part of each CDR3. A D gene is named only where the DNA matches it firmly. Clone size is given for some rows only: seen once, a few or many times, or a class if the clone is expanded.

j_gene: TRBJ2-3; d_gene: .; v_gene: TRBV3-1/TRBV3-2; abundance: .; len: 12; CDR3aa: CASSQYWDTQYF; CDR3nt: TGTGCCAGCAGCCAATACTGGGATACGCAGTATTTT
j_gene: TRBJ2-5; d_gene: TRBD1; v_gene: TRBV5-1; abundance: .; len: 15; CDR3aa: CASSPGTGGEETQYF; CDR3nt: TGCGCCAGCAGTCCCGGGACAGGGGGCGAAGAGACCCAGTACTTC
j_gene: TRBJ2-2; d_gene: .; v_gene: TRBV18; abundance: .; len: 16; CDR3aa: CASSPFRQPNTGELFF; CDR3nt: TGTGCCAGCTCACCATTTAGACAGCCGAACACCGGGGAGCTGTTTTTT
j_gene: TRBJ1-5; d_gene: .; v_gene: TRBV27; abundance: .; len: 15; CDR3aa: CASSRMGNSNQPQHF; CDR3nt: TGTGCCAGCAGTCGCATGGGCAATAGCAATCAGCCCCAGCATTTT
j_gene: TRBJ2-5; d_gene: .; v_gene: TRBV7-2; abundance: once; len: 14; CDR3aa: CASSRNSREKTQYF; CDR3nt: TGTGCCAGCAGCCGTAATAGCCGGGAGAAGACCCAGTACTTC
j_gene: TRBJ2-5; d_gene: TRBD1; v_gene: TRBV7-6; abundance: .; len: 14; CDR3aa: CASSSPGGAETQYF; CDR3nt: TGTGCCAGCAGCTCACCAGGGGGCGCAGAGACCCAGTACTTC
j_gene: TRBJ2-1; d_gene: .; v_gene: TRBV9; abundance: once; len: 13; CDR3aa: CASSGGLRLEQFF; CDR3nt: TGTGCCAGCAGCGGCGGACTTCGGCTGGAGCAGTTCTTC
j_gene: TRBJ2-3; d_gene: TRBD2; v_gene: TRBV7-8; abundance: once; len: 17; CDR3aa: CASSLRLAGIGTDTQYF; CDR3nt: TGTGCCAGCAGCTTAAGGCTAGCGGGGATTGGCACAGATACGCAGTATTTT
j_gene: TRBJ1-5; d_gene: .; v_gene: TRBV27; abundance: many; len: 14; CDR3aa: CASSLGTSNQPQHF; CDR3nt: TGTGCCAGCAGTTTAGGGACAAGCAATCAGCCCCAGCATTTT
j_gene: TRBJ2-5; d_gene: TRBD1; v_gene: TRBV6-6; abundance: once; len: 17; CDR3aa: CASSLFTGSGGGETQYF; CDR3nt: TGTGCCAGCAGTCTCTTTACAGGGTCAGGGGGCGGGGAGACCCAGTACTTC
j_gene: TRBJ1-6; d_gene: .; v_gene: TRBV9; abundance: .; len: 15; CDR3aa: CASSAHRERNSPLHF; CDR3nt: TGTGCCAGCAGCGCACACAGGGAAAGGAATTCACCCCTCCACTTT
j_gene: TRBJ1-4; d_gene: TRBD1; v_gene: TRBV9; abundance: .; len: 15; CDR3aa: CASSGGTGRNEKLFF; CDR3nt: TGTGCCAGCAGCGGGGGGACAGGTAGGAACGAAAAACTGTTTTTT
j_gene: TRBJ1-4; d_gene: TRBD1; v_gene: TRBV5-4; abundance: .; len: 15; CDR3aa: CASSSTATGSEKLFF; CDR3nt: TGTGCCAGCAGCTCTACTGCGACAGGGTCTGAAAAACTGTTTTTT
j_gene: TRBJ2-4; d_gene: .; v_gene: TRBV9; abundance: .; len: 17; CDR3aa: CASSVGGRILAKNIQYF; CDR3nt: TGTGCCAGCAGCGTAGGTGGCAGAATCCTAGCCAAAAACATTCAGTACTTC
j_gene: TRBJ2-7; d_gene: TRBD1; v_gene: TRBV5-1; abundance: .; len: 17; CDR3aa: CASSHRASGTGIYEQYF; CDR3nt: TGCGCCAGCAGCCATCGGGCATCCGGGACAGGGATTTACGAGCAGTACTTC
j_gene: TRBJ1-1; d_gene: .; v_gene: TRBV19; abundance: .; len: 15; CDR3aa: CASSIVPGGETEAFF; CDR3nt: TGTGCCAGTAGTATAGTTCCGGGAGGGGAAACTGAAGCTTTCTTT
j_gene: TRBJ1-3; d_gene: .; v_gene: TRBV13; abundance: .; len: 14; CDR3aa: CASSFPGEGNTIYF; CDR3nt: TGTGCCAGCAGCTTCCCCGGGGAGGGAAACACCATATATTTT
j_gene: TRBJ2-1; d_gene: TRBD2; v_gene: TRBV3-1/TRBV3-2; abundance: once; len: 18; CDR3aa: CASSQGSRGRASYNEQFF; CDR3nt: TGTGCCAGCAGCCAAGGATCTCGTGGGAGGGCCTCCTACAATGAGCAGTTCTTC
j_gene: TRBJ2-3; d_gene: .; v_gene: TRBV24-1; abundance: .; len: 16; CDR3aa: CATSDRRQYSTDTQYF; CDR3nt: TGTGCCACCAGTGATAGGAGACAGTATAGCACAGATACGCAGTATTTT
j_gene: TRBJ1-5; d_gene: .; v_gene: TRBV5-1; abundance: .; len: 14; CDR3aa: CASSLDGGNQPQHF; CDR3nt: TGCGCCAGCAGCCTGGACGGAGGCAATCAGCCCCAGCATTTT
j_gene: TRBJ2-2; d_gene: .; v_gene: TRBV28; abundance: .; len: 18; CDR3aa: CASSSLLGLGSNTGELFF; CDR3nt: TGTGCCAGCAGTTCCCTCCTCGGGTTAGGATCGAACACCGGGGAGCTGTTTTTT
j_gene: TRBJ1-5; d_gene: TRBD1; v_gene: TRBV4-3; abundance: .; len: 16; CDR3aa: CASSQDWENRGQPQHF; CDR3nt: TGCGCCAGCAGCCAAGATTGGGAAAACAGGGGTCAGCCCCAGCATTTT
j_gene: TRBJ2-1; d_gene: .; v_gene: TRBV28; abundance: .; len: 14; CDR3aa: CASIMSRGFGEQFF; CDR3nt: TGTGCCAGCATTATGTCCCGGGGGTTTGGGGAGCAGTTCTTC